The T cell receptor beta chain described here comes from a study of molecular identifiers for immune sequencing clone quantification. TCRdb re-derived calls from the PCR reads in MiXCR, one entry per CDR3 protein. The sample includes about 510,000 distinct CDR3 sequences, 25% of them seen just once. This clonotype was counted between two and nine times. Its antigen is not identified. The CDR3 runs 14 residues. Trimming took 3 bases from V and 5 from J; bases not matched to a gene: 3. Study results and limitations: In naive cells, clones above 20 RNA copies held under 1% of molecules, whereas in effector cells they held over 97%.

This TCR came from a human donor in good health. Some libraries in this study had Jurkat cell RNA spiked in. Sequenced sample: naive CD8+ T cells from blood, with Jurkat cell RNA spiked in. Regarding subset: FACS-sorted CD8+CD4-CCR7+CD45RA+ naive T cells. The chain has TRBV12-3 or TRBV12-4 and TRBJ2-7; 11 bases align to TRBD2. CDR3 sequence reads: CASSFSGGANEQYF. The CDR3 DNA reads as TGTGCCAGCAGTTTTAGCGGGGGGGCAAACGAGCAGTACTTC.